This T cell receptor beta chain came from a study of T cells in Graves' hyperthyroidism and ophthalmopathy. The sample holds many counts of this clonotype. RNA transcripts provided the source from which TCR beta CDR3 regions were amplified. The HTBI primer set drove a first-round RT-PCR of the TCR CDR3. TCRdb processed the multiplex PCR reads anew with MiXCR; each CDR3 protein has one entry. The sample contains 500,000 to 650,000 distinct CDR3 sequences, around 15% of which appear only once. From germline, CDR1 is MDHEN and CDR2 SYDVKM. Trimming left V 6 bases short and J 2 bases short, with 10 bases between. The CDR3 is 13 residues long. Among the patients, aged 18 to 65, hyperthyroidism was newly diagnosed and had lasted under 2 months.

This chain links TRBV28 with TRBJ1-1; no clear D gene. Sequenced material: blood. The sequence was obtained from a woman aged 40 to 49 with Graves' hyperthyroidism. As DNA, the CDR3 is TGTGCCAGCAGCCCCCTGTTTAACACTGAAGCTTTCTTT. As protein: CASSPLFNTEAFF.